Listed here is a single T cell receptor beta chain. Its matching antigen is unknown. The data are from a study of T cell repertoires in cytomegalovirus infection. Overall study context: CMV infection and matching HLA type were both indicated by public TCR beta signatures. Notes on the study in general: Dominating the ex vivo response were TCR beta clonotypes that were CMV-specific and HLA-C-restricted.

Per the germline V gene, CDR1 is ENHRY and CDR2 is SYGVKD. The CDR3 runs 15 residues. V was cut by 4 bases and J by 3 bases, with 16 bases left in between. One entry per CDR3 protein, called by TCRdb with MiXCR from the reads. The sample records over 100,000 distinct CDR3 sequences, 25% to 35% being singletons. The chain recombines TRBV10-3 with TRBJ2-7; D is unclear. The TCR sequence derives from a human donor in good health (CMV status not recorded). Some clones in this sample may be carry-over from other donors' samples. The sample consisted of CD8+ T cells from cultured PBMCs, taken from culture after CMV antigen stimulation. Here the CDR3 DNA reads TGTGCCATCAGTGCCCTCCGAGGAGTGAACTACGAGCAGTACTTC. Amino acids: CAISALRGVNYEQYF.